This T cell receptor (beta chain) was sequenced during a study of blood T cell repertoires in COVID-19. On the study more broadly: T cells, B-cell-depleted T cells, or PBMCs supplied cDNA or gDNA.

The V gene end was trimmed by 6 bases and the J gene end by 4 bases; junction bases not matched to a gene: 8. This CDR3 spans 16 amino acids. Germline assignment: CDR1 MDHEN and CDR2 SYDVKM. Authors' methods: Reference gene primer amplification in the assay estimated nucleated cell counts. Measured with immunoSEQ multiplex PCR; TCRdb has only the in-frame clones, and not every one. V, J and clone size were drawn from that table, and D and trimming were deduced from the DNA. This sample has 130,000 or so clones, with around 86% found just once. The chain recombines TRBV28 with TRBJ2-2; 10 bases map to TRBD1. The clonotype comes from a woman aged 55-70 years with active or convalescent COVID-19. Sequencing was carried out using peripheral blood. CDR3 in amino acids: CASRRQGAGSTGELFF. CDR3 DNA sequence: TGTGCCAGCAGGCGACAGGGGGCAGGGAGCACCGGGGAGCTGTTTTTT. The full variable domain, rest sourced from reference TRBV28 and TRBJ2-2, is DVKVTQSSRYLVKRTGEKVFLECVQDMDHENMFWYRQDPGLGLRLIYFSYDVKMKEKGDIPEGYSVSREKKERFSLILESASTNQTSMYLCASRRQGAGSTGELFFGEGSRLTVL.